This entry lists 18 T cell receptor beta chains sequenced from one sample in a study of cytomegalovirus exposure and HLA in healthy donors. In the PCR, 60 Vbeta and 13 Jbeta primers were used. Assay used: immunoSEQ multiplex PCR; TCRdb lists only in-frame clones, some missing. This table holds about 150,000 clones, about 80% found once. Sequencing was performed on PBMCs. The origin of the receptors is a man aged 18 to 30 in good health and CMV-seronegative.

This clone was found a few times. The rearrangement joins TRBV19 to TRBJ1-5, with 8 bases identical to TRBD1. This CDR3 has 15 amino acids. CDR1 is LNHDA, CDR2 SQIVND, per germline (reference sequence). V was clipped by 5 bases and J by 3 bases; unmatched bases: 6. The CDR3 loop reads CASSPGDRFNQPQHF. CDR3 nucleotide sequence: TGTGCCAGTAGTCCGGGGGACAGGTTCAATCAGCCCCAGCATTTT.

The CDR3 nucleotides are TGTGCCAGCAGCTCCGGGACTAGCTTAGGCGGGGAGCTGTTTTTT. Translation: CASSSGTSLGGELFF. The chain joins TRBV7-2 to TRBJ2-2; TRBD2 matches 9 bases. With 4 bases clipped from V and 7 bases from J, the junction kept 7 bases outside the gene matches. The CDR3 has 15 amino acids. Germline V gene sequence: CDR1 SGHTA, CDR2 FQGNSA.

V usage is TRBV7-8 and J usage is TRBJ2-2, with a tentative D call TRBD2 (6 bases). With 2 bases removed from V and 7 bases from J, the gap between germline ends came to 20 bases. CDR1 is SGHVS and CDR2 is FQNEAQ in the germline V gene. This CDR3 has 17 amino acids. In DNA form, the CDR3 reads TGTGCCAGCAGCTTACAGTTGTCTAGCGCAACGGGCGGGGAGCTGTTTTTT. This codes for CASSLQLSSATGGELFF. Full variable domain (rest looked up from reference TRBV7-8 and TRBJ2-2): GAGVSQSPRYKVAKRGQDVALRCDPISGHVSLFWYQQALGQGPEFLTYFQNEAQLDKSGLPSDRFFAERPEGSVSTLKIQRTQQEDSAVYLCASSLQLSSATGGELFFGEGSRLTVL.

The table lists this clone with a count of one. This sequence joins TRBV5-1 and TRBJ1-2; D may be TRBD1 (5 bases). The CDR3 extends over 14 amino acids. The ends were cut back, 4 bases at V and 8 bases at J, with 18 bases in the middle. Germline CDR1 and CDR2: SGHRS and YFSETQ. CDR3 DNA: TGCGCCAGCAGCCAAGACCAGGGAGGTAGGGGCTACACCTTC. Encoded protein: CASSQDQGGRGYTF.

The chain is built from TRBV6-6 and TRBJ1-2, with 7 bases aligning to TRBD1. From germline, CDR1 is MNHNY and CDR2 SVGAGI (reference sequence). The length of the CDR3 is 13 residues. V shed 6 bases, J shed 8 bases, and the junction held 9 bases outside the gene matches. For the CDR3, the DNA is TGTGCCAGCAGCTCCCGGTACAGGGGCGGCTACACCTTC. The encoded protein is CASSSRYRGGYTF.

The gene calls are TRBV9 and TRBJ1-2; D remains unclear. Germline V gives CDR1 SGDLS, CDR2 YYNGEE. Trimming shortened V by 0 bases and J by 6 bases, and 9 bases separated the two germline ends. The CDR3 length is 13 residues. The CDR3, as DNA: TGTGCCAGCAGCGTAGCCTTTGCAGATGGCTACACCTTC. It codes for CASSVAFADGYTF.

The chain recombines TRBV4-1 with TRBJ2-1; D not certain. The ends were cut back, 1 base at V and 8 bases at J, with 18 bases in the middle. This CDR3 has 16 amino acids. Germline V gene data show CDR1 as MGHRA and CDR2 as YSYEKL. CDR3 loop: CASSQGTGSGPHEQFF. CDR3 DNA sequence: TGCGCCAGCAGCCAAGGAACTGGCAGTGGGCCGCATGAGCAGTTCTTC.

In this sample, this clone turned up once. The chain carries TRBV7-6 and TRBJ2-7; TRBD2 agrees at 11 bases. Looked up from germline, CDR1 is SGHVS and CDR2 is FNYEAQ. The CDR3 contains 15 residues. Trimming at V came to 0 bases and at J to 5 bases, leaving 3 bases not matched to a gene. This CDR3 is CASSLATSGSNEQYF. DNA for the CDR3: TGTGCCAGCAGCTTAGCTACTAGCGGGAGCAACGAGCAGTACTTC. The whole variable domain, filled in from reference TRBV7-6 and TRBJ2-7, reads GAGVSQSPRYKVTKRGQDVALRCDPISGHVSLYWYRQALGQGPEFLTYFNYEAQQDKSGLPNDRFSAERPEGSISTLTIQRTEQRDSAMYRCASSLATSGSNEQYFGPGTRLTVT.

This sequence joins TRBV5-1 and TRBJ2-1; 10 bases align to TRBD1. The CDR3 runs to 15 residues. The V segment lost 1 base and the J segment 4 bases; nucleotides outside the gene matches: 2. CDR1 is SGHRS, CDR2 YFSETQ, per germline. CDR3 in amino acids: CASSLWTGGYNEQFF. The CDR3, as DNA: TGCGCCAGCAGCTTGTGGACAGGGGGTTACAATGAGCAGTTCTTC.

CDR3 DNA: TGTGCCAGCAGCCACGCGGGAGAGTCCTACGAGCAGTACTTC. Amino acid sequence: CASSHAGESYEQYF. The genes are TRBV7-9 and TRBJ2-7; 7 bases agree with TRBD2. Losses at the gene ends were 5 bases for V and 1 base for J; bases not matched to a gene: 5. Germline assignment: CDR1 SEHNR and CDR2 FQNEAQ (reference sequence). The CDR3 spans 14 residues.

The J gene is TRBJ2-7, the V gene TRBV2, with D tentatively TRBD2 (5 bases). V was pared by 6 bases and J by 2 bases, with 11 bases between. CDR3 length: 13 amino acids. CDR1 SNHLY and CDR2 FYNNEI come from the germline V gene. The DNA of the CDR3 is TGTGCCAGCAGCGGGATTCAGGCCTACGAGCAGTACTTC. Its protein is CASSGIQAYEQYF.

This clone appeared once. The chain couples TRBV10-1 to TRBJ2-3; 8 bases line up with TRBD1. V was clipped by 5 bases and J by 1 base; unmatched bases: 2. The germline V gene encodes CDR1 WNHNN and CDR2 SYGVQD (reference sequence). The CDR3 has 14 residues. For the CDR3, the DNA is TGCGCCAGCAGTCAGACAGGGGGCACAGATACGCAGTATTTT. Translated, it gives CASSQTGGTDTQYF.

The J gene is TRBJ2-5, the V gene TRBV2; 11 bases agree with TRBD2. CDR1 SNHLY and CDR2 FYNNEI come from the germline V gene. The length of the CDR3 is 16 residues. The V and J ends lost 5 bases and 4 bases, in that order; junction bases with no gene match: 9. The CDR3 DNA reads TGTGCCAGCAGTAGGGGACTAGCGGAATTGGTAGAGACCCAGTACTTC. It yields the protein CASSRGLAELVETQYF.

V and J are TRBV27 and TRBJ1-1, with D uncertain. The germline V gene encodes CDR1 MNHEY and CDR2 SMNVEV (reference sequence). This CDR3 has 15 amino acids. The V end lost 5 bases, the J end lost 3 bases, and 16 bases lay between the germline ends. The CDR3 sequence is CASSPPPGRHTEAFF. The CDR3 DNA reads TGTGCCAGCAGTCCCCCCCCAGGTAGGCACACTGAAGCTTTCTTT.

The chain carries TRBV6-5 and TRBJ2-5; TRBD1 is a possible D gene (7 bases). The J call may be faulty, since TRBJ2-7 better matches the DNA end. This CDR3 has 13 amino acids. Looked up from germline, CDR1 is MNHEY and CDR2 is SVGAGI. CDR3 bases: TGTGCCAGCAGATCTCAGGGGGGCTACGAGCAGTACTTC. It specifies CASRSQGGYEQYF.

This clone was seen a single time. The chain couples TRBV6-5 to TRBJ1-2, with 10 bases aligning to TRBD1. This CDR3 contains 13 residues. V was clipped by 6 bases and J by 7 bases; unmatched bases: 5. Germline assignment: CDR1 MNHEY and CDR2 SVGAGI. CDR3 coding DNA: TGTGCCAGCAGACCCGGGACAGGGGTTGGCTACACCTTC. This sequence encodes CASRPGTGVGYTF.

The genes are TRBV5-5 and TRBJ2-5; perhaps TRBD2 as D (5 bases). The ends were cut back, 6 bases at V and 5 bases at J, with 14 bases in the middle. Germline values: CDR1 SGHKS, CDR2 YYEKEE (reference sequence). There are 13 residues in the CDR3. The CDR3 reads CASTLGGMETQYF. Here the CDR3 DNA reads TGTGCCAGCACCCTCGGAGGAATGGAGACCCAGTACTTC.

This clone was found once. The chain uses TRBV2 and TRBJ2-7; 15 nucleotides line up with TRBD2. The CDR3 is 19 residues long. V lost 7 bases and J lost 3; bases outside the gene matches: 16. CDR1 and CDR2 from the germline V gene are SNHLY and FYNNEI. The CDR3 reads CASIRRTSGRASDFYEQYF. For the CDR3, the DNA is TGTGCCAGCATCCGCCGGACTAGCGGGAGGGCAAGCGATTTCTACGAGCAGTACTTC.